This T cell receptor beta chain was recovered during a study of molecular identifiers for immune sequencing clone quantification. About the research overall: Replicate experiments took RNA from roughly 20,000 or 100,000 naive CD8 cells, divided it five ways and sequenced four. Whole-study findings and limits: Clones that exceeded 20 RNA copies held over 98% of effector molecules, yet under 1% in naive cells. Jurkat TCR RNA spiked in from one cell reportedly remained identifiable amid approximately 970,000 naive cells.

The sample holds a few counts of this clonotype. Its specificity is not known. The use of previously described methods and listed TCR primers produced the bulk TCR libraries. TCRdb used MiXCR to reprocess the PCR reads, holding one entry per CDR3 protein. This table holds under 350,000 distinct CDR3 sequences, under 25% found once. Germline loops: CDR1 GTSNPN, CDR2 SVGIG (reference sequence). V was pared by 1 base and J by 7 bases, with 13 bases between. CDR3 length equals 13 residues. The sample taken for sequencing was naive CD8+ T cells from blood, with Jurkat cell RNA spiked in. As to subset: FACS-sorted CD8+CD4-CCR7+CD45RA+ naive T cells. This clonotype originated in a human donor in good health. Some libraries in this study had Jurkat cell RNA spiked in. The chain links TRBV30 to TRBJ1-1, with a weak D call TRBD1 (5 bases). For the CDR3, the DNA is TGTGCCTGGAGTGACCAGGGCCCAGTTGAAGCTTTCTTT. It is translated as CAWSDQGPVEAFF.